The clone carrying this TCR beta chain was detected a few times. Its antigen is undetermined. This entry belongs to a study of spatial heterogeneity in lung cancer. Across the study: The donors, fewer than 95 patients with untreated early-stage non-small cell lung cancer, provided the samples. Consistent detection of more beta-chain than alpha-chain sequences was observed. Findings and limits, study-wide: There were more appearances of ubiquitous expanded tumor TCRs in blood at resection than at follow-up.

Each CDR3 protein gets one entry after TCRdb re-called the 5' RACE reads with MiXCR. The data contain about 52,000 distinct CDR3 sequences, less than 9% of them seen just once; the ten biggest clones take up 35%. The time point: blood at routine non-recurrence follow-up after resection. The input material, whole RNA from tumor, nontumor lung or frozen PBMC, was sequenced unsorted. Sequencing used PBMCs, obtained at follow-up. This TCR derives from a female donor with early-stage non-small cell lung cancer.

Here the CDR3 reads CASSQPGERGGLRDTQYF. The CDR3 nucleotides are TGTGCCAGCAGCCAACCCGGGGAACGGGGGGGCCTTAGAGATACGCAGTATTTT. The J gene is TRBJ2-3, the V gene TRBV11-2; 8 bases line up with TRBD2. The germline CDR1 and CDR2 sequences are SGHAT and FQNNGV. The CDR3 totals 18 residues. J lost 5 bases, V lost 5 bases, and 18 bases had no gene match.